This T cell receptor (beta chain) was profiled in a study of response to subunit inactivated influenza vaccine. Notes on the study in general: Each seasonal influenza vaccination recruits few new T cells, the authors suggested.

TCRdb re-analysed the RT-PCR reads in MiXCR, keeping a single row per CDR3 protein. Found here are 550,000 to 800,000 distinct CDR3 sequences, approximately 15% of them singletons; the top ten hold 6.5% to 8.5%. Note on this clonotype: Its specificity is unknown.

This clonotype was sampled from a man aged 50 to 60 who received an inactivated influenza vaccine. The specimen was PBMCs from blood, collected around 14 days before vaccination.

The CDR3 sequence: CATRLTPSDPGELFF. The CDR3 DNA is TGTGCCACCCGGTTGACTCCCTCGGACCCCGGGGAGCTGTTTTTT. The V and J genes are TRBV2 and TRBJ2-2; D gene ambiguous. Germline loops: CDR1 SNHLY, CDR2 FYNNEI. The CDR3 extends over 15 amino acids. The V and J ends lost 10 bases and 6 bases respectively, with 21 bases between them. The full variable domain, in which reference TRBV2 and TRBJ2-2 provide the parts outside the CDR3, is EPEVTQTPSHQVTQMGQEVILRCVPISNHLYFYWYRQILGQKVEFLVSFYNNEISEKSEIFDDQFSVERPDGSNFTLKIRSTKLEDSAMYFCATRLTPSDPGELFFGEGSRLTVL.